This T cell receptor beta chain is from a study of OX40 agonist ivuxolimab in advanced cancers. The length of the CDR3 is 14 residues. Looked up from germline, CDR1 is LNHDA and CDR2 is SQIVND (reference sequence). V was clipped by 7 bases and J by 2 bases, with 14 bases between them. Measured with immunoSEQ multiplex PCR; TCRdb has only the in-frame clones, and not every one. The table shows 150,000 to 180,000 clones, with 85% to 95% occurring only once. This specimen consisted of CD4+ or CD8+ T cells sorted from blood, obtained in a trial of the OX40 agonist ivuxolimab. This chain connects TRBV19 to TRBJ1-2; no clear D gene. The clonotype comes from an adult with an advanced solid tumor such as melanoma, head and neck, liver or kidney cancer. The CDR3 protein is CASTSWERNYGYTF. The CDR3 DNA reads TGTGCCAGTACCTCTTGGGAGAGAAACTATGGCTACACCTTC. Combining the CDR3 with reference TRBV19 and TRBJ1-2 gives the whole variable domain DGGITQSPKYLFRKEGQNVTLSCEQNLNHDAMYWYRQDPGQGLRLIYYSQIVNDFQKGDIAEGYSVSREKKESFPLTVTSAQKNPTAFYLCASTSWERNYGYTFGSGTRLTVV.